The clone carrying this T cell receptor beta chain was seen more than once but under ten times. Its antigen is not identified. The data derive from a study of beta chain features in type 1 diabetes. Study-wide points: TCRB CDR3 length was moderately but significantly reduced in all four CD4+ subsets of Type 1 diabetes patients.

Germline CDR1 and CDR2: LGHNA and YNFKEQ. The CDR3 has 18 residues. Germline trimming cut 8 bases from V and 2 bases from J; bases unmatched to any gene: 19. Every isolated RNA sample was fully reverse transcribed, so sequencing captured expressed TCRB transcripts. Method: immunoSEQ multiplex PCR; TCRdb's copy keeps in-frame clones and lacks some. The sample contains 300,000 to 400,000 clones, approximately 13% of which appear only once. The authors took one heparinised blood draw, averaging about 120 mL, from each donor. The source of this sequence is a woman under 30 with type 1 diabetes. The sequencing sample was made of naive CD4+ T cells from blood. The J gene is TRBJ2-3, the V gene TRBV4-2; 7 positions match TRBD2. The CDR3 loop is CASGGVGVRSGSTDTQYF. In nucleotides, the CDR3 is TGTGCCAGCGGGGGGGTGGGGGTCCGAAGCGGCTCCACAGATACGCAGTATTTT.